These 25 T cell receptor beta chains originate from one sample sequenced in a study of blood T cell repertoires in COVID-19. Clones were read by immunoSEQ multiplex PCR, and TCRdb kept only the in-frame ones, dropping some. The data contain under 200,000 clones, roughly 84% of them singletons. Sequenced material: PBMCs or T cells enriched from blood (not recorded which). Receptors were obtained from a woman aged 60 to 75 who had recovered from COVID-19.

The chain recombines TRBV27 with TRBJ2-3; D is perhaps TRBD2 (6 bases). CDR1 and CDR2 (germline): MNHEY, SMNVEV (reference sequence). This CDR3 contains 14 residues. V dropped 7 bases and J dropped 4 bases, with 15 bases sitting between them. CDR3 in DNA: TGTGCCAGCAAACGACTAGTCCCCCCAGATACGCAGTATTTT. Translation: CASKRLVPPDTQYF.

This chain's CDR3 is CASSEPGRDIDGYTF. The CDR3 DNA reads as TGTGCCAGCAGCGAGCCCGGCAGGGACATTGATGGCTACACCTTC. V is TRBV4-2 and J is TRBJ1-2; TRBD1 might be the D (6 bases). Per the germline V gene, CDR1 is LGHNA and CDR2 is YNFKEQ. The length of the CDR3 is 15 residues. Trimming removed 5 bases at V and 6 bases at J, with 19 bases between.

V is TRBV3-1 (or the pseudogene TRBV3-2) and J is TRBJ2-5, with D possibly TRBD1 on 8 matching bases. Trimming stripped 4 bases from V and 4 bases from J, with 13 bases between. Germline V gives CDR1 LGHDT, CDR2 YNNKEL (reference sequence). The CDR3 loop spans 14 amino acids. The CDR3 DNA is TGTGCCAGCAGCCTACAGGGGGGGGGAGAGACCCAGTACTTC. Translation gives CASSLQGGGETQYF.

This chain links TRBV5-1 with TRBJ2-5; D is unclear. From germline, CDR1 is SGHRS and CDR2 YFSETQ. The V and J ends lost 4 bases and 3 bases respectively, with 10 bases between them. The CDR3 runs 13 residues. The CDR3 bases are TGCGCCAGCAGCCCAACACCTGAAGAGACCCAGTACTTC. It translates to CASSPTPEETQYF.

In DNA form, the CDR3 reads TGCAGCGTGGGGCAGGCCCGACCTTACGAGCAGTACTTC. As protein: CSVGQARPYEQYF. V gene TRBV29-1 combines with J gene TRBJ2-7; D possibly corresponds to TRBD1 (5 bases). Germline V CDR1 and CDR2: SQVTM, ANQGSEA. The CDR3 runs 13 residues. Trimming stripped 6 bases from V and 4 bases from J, with 16 bases between.

This clone was seen once. The chain joins TRBV5-4 to TRBJ2-2; D is possibly TRBD2 (7 bases). This CDR3 is built from 15 residues. Deletions cut 6 bases from V and 5 bases from J, with 17 bases between. CDR1 SGHNT and CDR2 YYREEE come from the germline V gene (reference sequence). The CDR3 loop reads CASTKGGGGTGELFF. DNA for the CDR3: TGTGCCAGCACCAAGGGGGGGGGCGGGACCGGGGAGCTGTTTTTT.

The chain has TRBV28 and TRBJ1-6; tentatively, D is TRBD1 (5 bases). Germline V gives CDR1 MDHEN, CDR2 SYDVKM. The germline V and J ends were trimmed by 11 bases and 2 bases, with 10 bases remaining between them. CDR3 length: 13 amino acids. The CDR3 nucleotides read TGTGCCGGCGGGGACGCCTATAATTCACCCCTCCACTTT. This encodes CAGGDAYNSPLHF.

This chain joins TRBV6-4 and TRBJ1-2; tentative D call: TRBD1 (6 bases). CDR1 and CDR2 (germline): MRHNA, SNTAGT. The CDR3 spans 12 residues. Trimming took 10 bases from V and 3 from J, leaving 12 bases between them. The chain's CDR3 is CANSDRDYGYTF. CDR3 coding DNA: TGTGCCAACTCGGACAGAGACTATGGCTACACCTTC.

This chain links TRBV28 with TRBJ1-1; 8 bases agree with TRBD1. There are 16 residues in the CDR3. The trim removed 4 bases at V and 4 bases at J, leaving 11 bases unmatched. In germline, CDR1 is MDHEN, CDR2 SYDVKM. The CDR3 spells CASSYLLGQGGTEAFF. CDR3 DNA sequence: TGTGCCAGCAGTTACCTCTTAGGACAGGGCGGCACTGAAGCTTTCTTT.

This clone was found once. This chain connects TRBV9 to TRBJ2-7, with 10 bases identical to TRBD2. Trimming at V came to 2 bases and at J to 0 bases, leaving 2 bases not matched to a gene. The CDR3 extends over 15 amino acids. Germline assignment: CDR1 SGDLS and CDR2 YYNGEE. CDR3 DNA sequence: TGTGCCAGCAGCGTCACTAGCGGGAACTCCTACGAGCAGTACTTC. Protein product: CASSVTSGNSYEQYF.

This chain uses TRBV4-2 with TRBJ1-2, with a possible D match to TRBD1 (5 bases). The CDR3 contains 15 residues. V dropped 0 bases and J dropped 4 bases, with 12 bases sitting between them. Germline values: CDR1 LGHNA, CDR2 YNFKEQ. The CDR3 is CASSQEGGRGYGYTF. CDR3 bases: TGTGCCAGCAGCCAAGAGGGGGGTAGGGGCTATGGCTACACCTTC.

The chain combines TRBV4-2 with TRBJ2-2, with D maybe TRBD2 (6 bases). The CDR3 runs to 18 residues. Per the germline V gene, CDR1 is LGHNA and CDR2 is YNFKEQ. V lost 0 bases to trimming and J lost 0 bases, with 14 bases between them. CDR3 amino acids: CASSQDVSGFANTGELFF. CDR3 nucleotide sequence: TGTGCCAGCAGCCAAGATGTAAGCGGGTTCGCGAACACCGGGGAGCTGTTTTTT.

The chain couples TRBV5-1 to TRBJ2-7; TRBD1 aligns across 8 bases. Trimming took 1 base from V and 7 from J; bases not matched to a gene: 7. Germline V gives CDR1 SGHRS, CDR2 YFSETQ. The CDR3 sequence is 14 residues long. This CDR3 is CASSLRTGPGEQYF. DNA of the CDR3: TGCGCCAGCAGCTTGAGGACAGGGCCGGGGGAGCAGTACTTC.

DNA of the CDR3: TGTGCCAGCAGTGAATGGGTCGGGAATGAGCAGTTCTTC. Protein product: CASSEWVGNEQFF. The chain recombines TRBV6-1 with TRBJ2-1; D uncertain. CDR3 length equals 13 residues. Germline V gene sequence: CDR1 MNHNS, CDR2 SASEGT. V lost 2 bases and J lost 7, with 9 bases in between.

In regard to this clone: Other DNA sequences of this sample code for an identical CDR3. The chain is built from TRBV5-1 and TRBJ2-7; D ambiguous. The CDR3 loop spans 13 amino acids. Germline V lookup: CDR1 SGHRS, CDR2 YFSETQ. V was cut by 3 bases and J by 1 base, with 8 bases left in between. CDR3 region: CASSSDNSYEQYF. The CDR3, as DNA: TGCGCCAGCAGCTCCGACAATTCCTACGAGCAGTACTTC.

This clone occurred a few times. The chain recombines TRBV10-3 with TRBJ1-1, with a possible D match to TRBD1 (5 bases). The germline gives CDR1 ENHRY, CDR2 SYGVKD. This CDR3 has 16 residues. The V end was cut by 0 bases, the J end by 1 base, with 12 bases between. The CDR3 loop reads CAISESHGHGNTEAFF. CDR3 sequence (DNA): TGTGCCATCAGTGAGTCGCACGGACACGGGAACACTGAAGCTTTCTTT.

This sequence joins TRBV24-1 and TRBJ2-1; 10 positions agree with TRBD1. J lost 5 bases, V lost 3 bases, and 3 bases had no gene match. CDR3 length equals 15 residues. CDR1 is KGHDR and CDR2 is SFDVKD in the germline V gene. The CDR3 loop reads CATSDRDRGNNEQFF. In DNA form, the CDR3 reads TGTGCCACCAGTGATCGGGACAGGGGCAACAATGAGCAGTTCTTC.

V and J are TRBV5-1 and TRBJ2-3, with no clear D. The V end lost 2 bases, the J end lost 1 base, and 8 bases lay between the germline ends. Germline assignment: CDR1 SGHRS and CDR2 YFSETQ. CDR3 length: 14 residues. CDR3 in DNA: TGCGCCAGCAGCTTACTGAGCCGCACAGATACGCAGTATTTT. Protein sequence: CASSLLSRTDTQYF.

This clone showed up just once. The gene calls are TRBV6-1 and TRBJ1-2, with 7 bases lining up with TRBD1. The length of the CDR3 is 14 residues. Per germline, CDR1 MNHNS and CDR2 SASEGT. The V gene end was trimmed by 1 base and the J gene end by 6 bases; junction bases not matched to a gene: 5. The DNA of the CDR3 is TGTGCCAGCAGTGAAGGGACGGACAGGCATGGCTACACCTTC. It encodes CASSEGTDRHGYTF.

In DNA, the CDR3 is TGTGCCAGCAGCTTAGGATCGGGACAGGCTCTTTCCTACGAGCAGTACTTC. This sequence encodes CASSLGSGQALSYEQYF. J is TRBJ2-7 and V is TRBV7-8; 8 bases are shared with TRBD1. Germline values: CDR1 SGHVS, CDR2 FQNEAQ. Trimming cost V 1 base and J 1 base; bases outside gene matches: 9. This CDR3 spans 17 amino acids.

The chain employs TRBV20-1 and TRBJ2-7, with D possibly matching TRBD2 (6 bases). The CDR3 covers 11 residues. Germline V gene sequence: CDR1 DFQATT, CDR2 SNEGSKA (reference sequence). The V end was cut by 5 bases, the J end by 12 bases, with 17 bases between. CDR3 residues: CSAPRDSGVYF. CDR3 nucleotides: TGCAGTGCTCCCCGGGATTCGGGGGTGTACTTC.

V is TRBV30 and J is TRBJ2-3; tentative D call: TRBD1 (5 bases). Germline CDR1 GTSNPN, CDR2 SVGIG (reference sequence). Trimming left V 2 bases short and J 2 bases short, with 8 bases between. This CDR3 is built from 13 residues. CDR3 bases: TGTGCCTGGAGTCAGGGATTCACAGATACGCAGTATTTT. This gives the protein CAWSQGFTDTQYF.

This chain links TRBV5-1 with TRBJ1-2; 9 bases align to TRBD1. V was clipped by 2 bases and J by 2 bases; unmatched bases: 4. Germline V gene data show CDR1 as SGHRS and CDR2 as YFSETQ. The CDR3 runs 15 residues. The CDR3 region has the DNA TGCGCCAGCAGCTTCGACAGGGGGGAAAACTATGGCTACACCTTC. As protein: CASSFDRGENYGYTF.

On this clone: This sample also contains other DNA sequences that code for the same CDR3. CDR3 sequence: CASSPPGGNTIYF. The CDR3 DNA reads TGTGCCAGCTCACCACCGGGCGGAAACACCATATATTTT. This chain connects TRBV18 to TRBJ1-3, with D unclear. CDR3 length: 13 amino acids. With 0 bases removed from V and 4 bases from J, the gap between germline ends came to 4 bases. Germline CDR1 reads KGHSH; CDR2 reads LQKENI.

The chain links TRBV5-5 to TRBJ2-2; D uncertain. The CDR3 length is 13 residues. Trimming stripped 0 bases from V and 4 bases from J, with 4 bases between. Germline values: CDR1 SGHKS, CDR2 YYEKEE (reference sequence). CDR3 DNA sequence: TGTGCCAGCAGCTTGGAGCTCACCGGGGAGCTGTTTTTT. It yields the protein CASSLELTGELFF. Complete variable domain (other parts from reference TRBV5-5 and TRBJ2-2): DAGVTQSPTHLIKTRGQQVTLRCSPISGHKSVSWYQQVLGQGPQFIFQYYEKEERGRGNFPDRFSARQFPNYSSELNVNALLLGDSALYLCASSLELTGELFFGEGSRLTVL.